A single sample gave rise to the 27 T cell receptor beta chains below, sequenced in a study of T-cell memory formation after mild COVID-19. TCRdb ran MiXCR on the 5' RACE reads and lists one entry per CDR3 protein. The sample lists some 350,000 distinct CDR3 sequences; less than 20% were seen once. Sequencing input: PBMCs or a T cell subset sorted from them (not recorded which). The receptors come from a man younger than 35 who had mild COVID-19 (a few samples of this study predate the infection). Cell type and time point are not known.

The chain joins TRBV29-1 to TRBJ1-2; the match to TRBD1 covers 10 bases. Germline loops: CDR1 SQVTM, CDR2 ANQGSEA. Losses at the gene ends were 5 bases for V and 5 bases for J; bases not matched to a gene: 14. The CDR3 is 16 amino acids. This CDR3 reads CSVSVSPGQGTYGYTF. CDR3 nucleotide sequence: TGCAGCGTTTCCGTGAGTCCGGGACAGGGGACTTATGGCTACACCTTC.

This clonotype was recorded many times. The chain has TRBV5-1 and TRBJ2-2; a possible D gene is TRBD1 (6 bases). V shed 5 bases and J shed 0 bases, with 11 bases lying between them. Per germline, CDR1 SGHRS and CDR2 YFSETQ. This CDR3 spans 15 amino acids. The CDR3 region is CASSGDNANTGELFF. As DNA, the CDR3 is TGCGCCAGCAGTGGGGACAACGCGAACACCGGGGAGCTGTTTTTT. The full variable domain, rest sourced from reference TRBV5-1 and TRBJ2-2, is KAGVTQTPRYLIKTRGQQVTLSCSPISGHRSVSWYQQTPGQGLQFLFEYFSETQRNKGNFPGRFSGRQFSNSRSEMNVSTLELGDSALYLCASSGDNANTGELFFGEGSRLTVL.

The V gene is TRBV7-3, the J gene TRBJ2-3; D uncertain. The CDR3 runs to 15 residues. The ends were cut back, 5 bases at V and 2 bases at J, with 14 bases in the middle. Germline values: CDR1 SGHTA, CDR2 FQGTGA. CDR3 sequence: CASSPLMGYTDTQYF. The CDR3 bases are TGTGCCAGCAGCCCCCTCATGGGGTACACAGATACGCAGTATTTT.

This clonotype was counted a few times. The V call is TRBV4-2, the J call TRBJ1-1; a possible D gene is TRBD1 (6 bases). V shed 0 bases and J shed 6 bases, with 11 bases lying between them. Germline loops: CDR1 LGHNA, CDR2 YNFKEQ. CDR3 length: 14 residues. The CDR3 region is CASSQESGASEAFF. The CDR3, as DNA: TGTGCCAGCAGCCAAGAGTCGGGGGCTTCTGAAGCTTTCTTT.

This clonotype has a handful of counts. The chain couples TRBV5-1 to TRBJ2-5; D tentatively fits TRBD1 or TRBD2 (5 bases each). Germline CDR1 SGHRS, CDR2 YFSETQ. This CDR3 spans 16 amino acids. Trimming left V 4 bases short and J 4 bases short, with 20 bases between. The chain's CDR3 is CASSLIPGTRGETQYF. The DNA for the CDR3 is TGCGCCAGCAGCCTGATCCCGGGGACGAGAGGAGAGACCCAGTACTTC.

This chain uses TRBV5-1 with TRBJ2-3, with 10 positions matching TRBD2. CDR1 and CDR2 (germline): SGHRS, YFSETQ. This CDR3 region has 18 residues. With 2 bases clipped from V and 4 bases from J, the junction kept 13 bases outside the gene matches. The chain's CDR3 is CASSLRLAGRSIADTQYF. The CDR3 region has the DNA TGCGCCAGCAGCTTAAGACTAGCGGGCCGTTCGATCGCAGATACGCAGTATTTT.

The rearrangement joins TRBV27 to TRBJ2-6, with D possibly matching TRBD1 (6 bases). The CDR3 spans 16 residues. V dropped 3 bases and J dropped 2 bases, with 11 bases sitting between them. Germline CDR1 and CDR2: MNHEY and SMNVEV (reference sequence). For the CDR3, the DNA is TGTGCCAGCAGTTTCGGGACAAACACTGGGGCCAACGTCCTGACTTTC. Translation: CASSFGTNTGANVLTF.

This clonotype turned up a few times. This rearrangement joins TRBV4-3 to TRBJ2-4; 7 nucleotides align to TRBD2. The CDR3 runs to 18 residues. The V gene end was trimmed by 0 bases and the J gene end by 3 bases; junction bases not matched to a gene: 11. Germline V CDR1 and CDR2: LGHNA, YSLEER. The CDR3 sequence is CASSQDLWGGSVKNIQYF. The CDR3 DNA follows: TGCGCCAGCAGCCAAGATCTTTGGGGGGGGAGCGTCAAAAACATTCAGTACTTC.

The CDR3 DNA is TGTGCCAGCAGCTCTGATGACAGGCGTGAAAAACTGTTTTTT. As protein: CASSSDDRREKLFF. The chain carries TRBV7-9 and TRBJ1-4, with D possibly being TRBD1 (6 bases). Trimming took off 4 bases at V and 7 bases at J, with 13 bases between the two ends. There are 14 residues in the CDR3. CDR1 is SEHNR and CDR2 is FQNEAQ in the germline V gene (reference sequence).

The CDR3 region has the DNA TGTGCCAGCAGCCGTGGAGGGGGCAGGGATGAGACCCAGTACTTC. Amino acids: CASSRGGGRDETQYF. The genes are TRBV5-4 and TRBJ2-5, with TRBD1 as a possible D gene (7 bases). The CDR3 is 15 residues long. Trimming pared 4 bases from V and 5 bases from J, leaving 18 bases between. CDR1 SGHNT and CDR2 YYREEE come from the germline V gene (reference sequence).

The chain employs TRBV13 and TRBJ2-2, with D maybe TRBD1 (8 bases). This CDR3 region has 15 residues. The V and J ends lost 4 bases and 5 bases respectively, with 14 bases between them. Germline V gene sequence: CDR1 PRHDT, CDR2 FYEKMQ (reference sequence). CDR3 nucleotide sequence: TGTGCCAGCAGCTACAGGGGGGGGACGACCGGGGAGCTGTTTTTT. Its protein product is CASSYRGGTTGELFF.

This clonotype has only a few counts. V is TRBV7-2 and J is TRBJ2-1; 7 bases fit TRBD1. Germline V gives CDR1 SGHTA, CDR2 FQGNSA. The CDR3 is 13 residues long. Losses at the gene ends were 4 bases for V and 13 bases for J; bases not matched to a gene: 10. The CDR3 sequence: CASSSGQVYYQFF. DNA for the CDR3: TGTGCCAGCAGCTCCGGACAGGTCTACTACCAGTTCTTC.

This clonotype was found a few times. The chain employs TRBV4-1 and TRBJ2-2; D is unclear. Germline V gene data show CDR1 as MGHRA and CDR2 as YSYEKL. The V end lost 1 base, the J end lost 2 bases, and 11 bases lay between the germline ends. The CDR3 covers 16 residues. CDR3 coding DNA: TGCGCCAGCAGCCAAGGAGTAGATTCTAACACCGGGGAGCTGTTTTTT. This sequence encodes CASSQGVDSNTGELFF.

This sequence joins TRBV28 and TRBJ1-5; no reliable D call. The V gene's germline CDR1 is MDHEN and CDR2 SYDVKM. Trimming shortened V by 7 bases and J by 0 bases, and 4 bases separated the two germline ends. The CDR3 runs to 12 residues. The CDR3 spells CASTFSNQPQHF. In DNA form, the CDR3 reads TGTGCCAGCACCTTTAGCAATCAGCCCCAGCATTTT. The complete variable domain, with remaining parts taken from reference TRBV28 and TRBJ1-5, reads DVKVTQSSRYLVKRTGEKVFLECVQDMDHENMFWYRQDPGLGLRLIYFSYDVKMKEKGDIPEGYSVSREKKERFSLILESASTNQTSMYLCASTFSNQPQHFGDGTRLSIL.

The gene calls are TRBV7-8 and TRBJ1-1, with a weak D call TRBD1 (5 bases). V was trimmed by 5 bases and J by 1 base, leaving 20 bases between them. This CDR3 spans 17 amino acids. The V gene's germline CDR1 is SGHVS and CDR2 FQNEAQ. CDR3 DNA: TGTGCCAGCAGCCTAGGTCGAAGGACAAGAGAGAACACTGAAGCTTTCTTT. This gives the protein CASSLGRRTRENTEAFF.

The genes are TRBV4-3 and TRBJ1-5, with D unresolved. CDR3 size: 15 residues. Looked up from germline, CDR1 is LGHNA and CDR2 is YSLEER. V was shortened by 0 bases and J by 3 bases, with 9 bases between the two germline ends. This CDR3 reads CASSQDYGTNQPQHF. The CDR3 nucleotides are TGCGCCAGCAGCCAAGATTACGGCACCAATCAGCCCCAGCATTTT.

This clonotype was observed a handful of times. V gene TRBV4-1 combines with J gene TRBJ2-1; TRBD1 matches at 11 bases. This CDR3 is 16 amino acids long. The V gene end was trimmed by 0 bases and the J gene end by 4 bases; junction bases not matched to a gene: 2. CDR1 MGHRA and CDR2 YSYEKL come from the germline V gene. CDR3 in DNA: TGCGCCAGCAGCCAAGACGGGACAGGGGGTTACAATGAGCAGTTCTTC. This translates into CASSQDGTGGYNEQFF.

Here the CDR3 reads CASSQVVSLSTDTQYF. The CDR3 region has the DNA TGTGCCAGCAGCCAAGTTGTCAGTCTTAGCACAGATACGCAGTATTTT. The V call is TRBV4-2, the J call TRBJ2-3, with D hard to call. V gave up 1 base and J gave up 0 bases, with 11 bases separating them. Germline V lookup: CDR1 LGHNA, CDR2 YNFKEQ. The CDR3 is 16 residues long.

There are a few counts of this clonotype. The chain joins TRBV21-1 to TRBJ2-3; TRBD2, as called in the table, went unchecked against the DNA. TRBV21-1 represents a pseudogene. The CDR3 loop spans 16 amino acids. The CDR3 nucleotides read TGTGCCAGCAGCAGCGGGGACTCCCGTGGCACAGATACGCAGTATTTT. Translation gives CASSSGDSRGTDTQYF.

The rearrangement joins TRBV9 to TRBJ2-2; TRBD1 agrees at 8 bases. V shed 6 bases, J shed 2 bases, and the junction held 12 bases outside the gene matches. This CDR3 has 17 residues. CDR1 SGDLS and CDR2 YYNGEE come from the germline V gene. Here the CDR3 reads CASNSQTDRANTGELFF. For the CDR3, the DNA is TGTGCCAGCAACTCACAGACGGACAGGGCAAACACCGGGGAGCTGTTTTTT.

This clonotype was detected a few times. J is TRBJ2-7 and V is TRBV7-6; TRBD2 aligns across 9 bases. Germline loops: CDR1 SGHVS, CDR2 FNYEAQ. Trimming at V came to 0 bases and at J to 3 bases, leaving 12 bases not matched to a gene. CDR3 length equals 18 residues. The CDR3 coding sequence is TGTGCCAGCAGCTTAGCGCATACAAAAGGAGCGGGGGGCTACGAGCAGTACGTC. Translated, it gives CASSLAHTKGAGGYEQYV.

Many counts were recorded for this clonotype. This sequence joins TRBV18 and TRBJ1-2; D ambiguous. Trimming took 3 bases from V and 1 from J, leaving 21 bases between them. Germline CDR1 and CDR2: KGHSH and LQKENI. CDR3 size: 18 residues. The CDR3 loop reads CASSPIPMGFAVNYGYTF. The DNA of the CDR3 is TGTGCCAGCTCACCGATACCCATGGGATTTGCGGTTAACTATGGCTACACCTTC.

This clonotype was seen a few times. The V and J genes are TRBV7-2 and TRBJ2-4, with D possibly called TRBD1 or TRBD2 (5 bases each). The CDR3 covers 15 residues. CDR1 and CDR2 (germline): SGHTA, FQGNSA. V was pared by 1 base and J by 4 bases, with 11 bases between. The CDR3 DNA reads as TGTGCCAGCAGCTTAGGGGCGAGGGGAAAAAACATTCAGTACTTC. The encoded protein is CASSLGARGKNIQYF.

This clonotype has just a few counts. The chain recombines TRBV27 with TRBJ2-7; 11 bases line up with TRBD2. The CDR3 runs to 14 residues. V shed 6 bases, J shed 7 bases, and the junction held 8 bases outside the gene matches. Germline V CDR1 and CDR2: MNHEY, SMNVEV (reference sequence). CDR3 nucleotide sequence: TGTGCCAGCAGAGTCATAGCGGGGGGGCTGGAGCAGTACTTC. Its translation: CASRVIAGGLEQYF.

This clonotype was observed a handful of times. This sequence joins TRBV11-2 and TRBJ2-7; possibly TRBD1 for D (6 bases). The CDR3 consists of 15 residues. The germline V gene has CDR1 SGHAT and CDR2 FQNNGV. V lost 9 bases to trimming and J lost 0 bases, with 18 bases between them. The CDR3 reads CASGSVRGRSYEQYF. The DNA of the CDR3 is TGTGCCAGTGGATCCGTCAGGGGACGCTCCTACGAGCAGTACTTC.

The chain employs TRBV10-2 and TRBJ1-5; a weak D match, TRBD1 (6 bases). The V gene's germline CDR1 is WSHSY and CDR2 SAAADI. The CDR3 has 13 amino acids. V lost 5 bases, J lost 8 bases, and 13 bases lay in between. The CDR3 protein is CASSQAHREPQHF. The CDR3 bases are TGCGCCAGCAGTCAAGCCCACAGGGAGCCCCAGCATTTT.

The chain links TRBV6-6 to TRBJ2-1; no reliable D call. The V gene lost 2 bases and the J gene lost 0 bases, with 8 bases spanning the gap. This CDR3 region has 15 residues. Germline V CDR1 and CDR2: MNHNY, SVGAGI (reference sequence). The CDR3 sequence is CASSYRQDSYNEQFF. In DNA form, the CDR3 reads TGTGCCAGCAGTTACCGGCAGGACTCCTACAATGAGCAGTTCTTC.